This T cell receptor (beta chain) is from a study of blood T cell repertoires in COVID-19. TCRdb keeps only in-frame clones here, not all; method: immunoSEQ multiplex PCR. This sample has fewer than 65,000 clones; approximately 79% occur once, and the top ten carry 12%. The CDR3 is made up of 16 amino acids. V lost 3 bases and J lost 4; bases outside the gene matches: 12. Germline V lookup: CDR1 SGDLS, CDR2 YYNGEE. Sequenced sample: peripheral blood. The J gene is TRBJ1-1, the V gene TRBV9; 7 bases agree with TRBD1. This sequence originates from a human donor in a cohort sampled during active COVID-19. The CDR3 region has the DNA TGTGCCAGCAGCGCGCAAACGACAGGGTTTCGCACTGAAGCTTTCTTT. Its protein product is CASSAQTTGFRTEAFF.